The present entry profiles one T cell receptor beta chain with its context. Trimming left V 0 bases short and J 1 base short, with 10 bases between. CDR1 and CDR2 (germline): SGHRS, YFSETQ. This CDR3 is built from 15 residues. In the study's own analysis: Nucleated cell counts were estimated from reference gene primer amplification. Sequenced by immunoSEQ multiplex PCR; TCRdb stores in-frame clones only, minus some. V, J and clone size derive from that table, while D and trimming were established from the DNA sequence. The data contain 200,000 or so clones, approximately 88% of them singletons. Donors were grouped by their self-reported clinical history. The data are from a study of blood T cell repertoires in COVID-19. Across the whole study: COVID-19 samples collected from the United States, Italy and Spain covered acute and convalescent phases.

Sample: PBMCs or T cells enriched from blood (not recorded which). The gene calls are TRBV5-1 and TRBJ1-1, with D possibly being TRBD1 (5 bases). The source of this sequence is a woman aged 40 to 50 with acute COVID-19. The CDR3 DNA follows: TGCGCCAGCAGCTTGGAGGAGGGGCGGAACACTGAAGCTTTCTTT. This sequence encodes CASSLEEGRNTEAFF.